This T cell receptor beta chain was found in a study of blood T cells in healthy people across ages. Notes on the study in general: Researchers said unsorted PBMCs prevented a conclusive naive versus antigen-experienced comparison.

This clonotype came up a few times. Its antigen is not known. In germline, CDR1 is LGHNA, CDR2 YSLEER. The CDR3 has 11 amino acids. The V gene lost 0 bases and the J gene lost 12 bases, with 8 bases spanning the gap. Using a J-beta primer mix together with a sample-barcoded 5' primer, a second PCR was run for roughly 6 to 11 cycles. TCRdb reanalysed the 5' RACE reads using MiXCR and keeps one entry per CDR3 protein. The data show more than 750,000 distinct CDR3 sequences, 25% to 30% seen once. The same data also went into a second study, on T cells of mothers and their children.

The receptor was isolated from a woman in her thirties or forties in good health. The J gene is TRBJ1-1, the V gene TRBV4-3; no reliable D call. Material: blood. CDR3 DNA: TGCGCCAGCAGCCAAGATTCGTTTTCTTTCTTT. Protein sequence: CASSQDSFSFF.